This T cell receptor (beta chain) is drawn from a study of ipilimumab plus nivolumab after autologous stem cell transplantation (dated by TCRdb to 2020 to 2022). Broadly, across the study: Trial patients received a median of about five ipilimumab doses and roughly eight nivolumab doses. Patients in the trial were undergoing autologous transplant and had high-risk diffuse large B cell lymphoma, mature T cell lymphoma, or multiple myeloma. Some 35 patients made up the trial's intent-to-treat population. Primary refractory and relapsed disease were included in the DLBCL cohort, with 18-month progression-free survival of around 88% and 27%, respectively. Study-level results and caveats: According to the authors, a biologic rationale for studying the approach further came from T cell receptor repertoire, regulatory T cell phenotype and gut microbiota profiles. Combined checkpoint inhibition as post-transplant consolidation was concluded by the authors to appear tolerable.

Relative to germline, V is 3 bases shorter and J is 4 bases shorter, with 8 bases between their ends. Measured from the cysteine to the phenylalanine, the CDR3 is 13 residues long. This entry keeps only the CDR3 DNA: 39 bases, framed from base 1. CDR1 and CDR2 were assigned from the germline V gene as LGHNA and YNFKEQ. Checkpoint therapy was initiated 14 to 28 days after autologous transplant, and ipilimumab was administered at 1 mg/kg intravenously on day 1 of selected weeks. Nivolumab was given at 3 mg/kg intravenously on day 1 of weeks 1, 4, 7, 10, and every two weeks through week 26. This Phase Ib clinical trial tested ipilimumab plus nivolumab, a combined checkpoint inhibition, as consolidation after autologous stem cell transplantation. Libraries were built with the immunoSEQ multiplex PCR assay. The source is immuneACCESS, and TCRdb retained only in-frame sequences with V and J called. Part of the clones is not carried over; for the studies checked, unresolved V genes explain less than half of this, and the remainder is unexplained. The sample table records 20,000 to 25,000 clones; about three quarters of these occur just once. The top ten constitute 20% to 25% of the sample.

As regards this clone: What antigen it recognizes has not been identified. Per-base qualities were not stored, and no clone one base away is much larger.

The sample consisted of PBMCs, taken in a trial of ipilimumab plus nivolumab as post-transplant consolidation. Recombination linked TRBV4-2 to TRBJ2-3, with no confident D gene call. The receptor comes from a male donor with diffuse large B-cell lymphoma. The nucleotide sequence is TGTGCCAGCAGCCAGGCTAGGTCAGATACGCAGTATTTT. It encodes CASSQARSDTQYF.